This TCR beta chain was profiled in a study of T cell responses to AZD1222 COVID-19 vaccine. CDR3 length equals 16 residues. V was clipped by 3 bases and J by 0 bases; unmatched bases: 6. The germline V gene encodes CDR1 KGHDR and CDR2 SFDVKD. Profiled with immunoSEQ multiplex PCR; TCRdb holds only in-frame clones, not every one. The table records about 120,000 clones, about nine tenths of them present only once. V and J are TRBV24-1 and TRBJ2-5; 7 bases are shared with TRBD1. Specimen: peripheral blood, collected on day 0 of AZD1222 vaccination. The clonotype was recovered from an adult in good health. The CDR3 reads CATSDPRTGHQETQYF. The CDR3 nucleotides read TGTGCCACCAGTGATCCACGGACAGGCCACCAAGAGACCCAGTACTTC.